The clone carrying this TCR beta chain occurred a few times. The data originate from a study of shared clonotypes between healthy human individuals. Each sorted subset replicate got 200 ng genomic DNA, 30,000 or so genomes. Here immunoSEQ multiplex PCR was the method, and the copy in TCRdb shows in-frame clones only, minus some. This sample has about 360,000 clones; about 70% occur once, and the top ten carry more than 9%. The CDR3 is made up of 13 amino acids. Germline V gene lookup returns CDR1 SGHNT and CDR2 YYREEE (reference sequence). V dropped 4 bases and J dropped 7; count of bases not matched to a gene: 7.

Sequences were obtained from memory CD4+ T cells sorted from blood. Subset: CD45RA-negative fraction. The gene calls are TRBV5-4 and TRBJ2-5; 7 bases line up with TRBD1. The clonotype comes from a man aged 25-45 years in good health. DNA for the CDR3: TGTGCCAGCAGCGTTGGACAGGACGGGACCCAGTACTTC. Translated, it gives CASSVGQDGTQYF.